This entry lists 27 T cell receptor beta chains sequenced from one sample in a study of blood T cell repertoires in COVID-19. Here immunoSEQ multiplex PCR was the method, and the copy in TCRdb shows in-frame clones only, minus some. The table includes roughly 170,000 clones, under 90% detected once. Specimen: PBMCs or T cells enriched from blood (not recorded which). The receptors come from a man aged 60 to 69 who had recovered from COVID-19.

This clone was seen a handful of times. V usage is TRBV2 and J usage is TRBJ2-3; 14 bases match TRBD2. The CDR3 covers 16 residues. CDR1 SNHLY and CDR2 FYNNEI come from the germline V gene. J was trimmed by 4 bases and V by 4 bases; bases with no gene match: 4. CDR3 amino acids: CASSAGTSGSADTQYF. Here the CDR3 DNA reads TGTGCCAGCAGTGCAGGGACTAGCGGGAGTGCAGATACGCAGTATTTT. Together with reference TRBV2 and TRBJ2-3, the CDR3 gives the full variable domain: EPEVTQTPSHQVTQMGQEVILRCVPISNHLYFYWYRQILGQKVEFLVSFYNNEISEKSEIFDDQFSVERPDGSNFTLKIRSTKLEDSAMYFCASSAGTSGSADTQYFGPGTRLTVL.

The chain is built from TRBV2 and TRBJ1-2; no firm D call. Trimming removed 3 bases from V and 8 bases from J, with 7 bases in between. The CDR3 sequence is 11 residues long. Germline CDR1 SNHLY, CDR2 FYNNEI. CDR3 loop: CASSDTRGYTF. CDR3 bases: TGTGCCAGCAGTGACACGCGGGGCTACACCTTC. The full variable domain, with the rest looked up from reference TRBV2 and TRBJ1-2, is EPEVTQTPSHQVTQMGQEVILRCVPISNHLYFYWYRQILGQKVEFLVSFYNNEISEKSEIFDDQFSVERPDGSNFTLKIRSTKLEDSAMYFCASSDTRGYTFGSGTRLTVV.

The chain combines TRBV6-5 with TRBJ2-1; 9 nucleotides match TRBD1. The ends lost 10 bases at V and 6 bases at J; junction bases unmatched: 10. The CDR3 is 14 amino acids. Germline CDR1 reads MNHEY; CDR2 reads SVGAGI. DNA for the CDR3: TGTGCCACCTCGCCGGGACAGGGCCCCAATGAGCAGTTCTTC. Its translation: CATSPGQGPNEQFF.

This clone appeared once. The V call is TRBV11-3, the J call TRBJ2-3, with D uncertain. Trimming cost V 5 bases and J 0 bases, with 6 bases left between them. Germline assignment: CDR1 SGHNT and CDR2 YENEEA. The CDR3 spans 13 residues. Written as DNA, the CDR3 is TGTGCCAGCAGCGGGCCTAGCACAGATACGCAGTATTTT. Amino acids: CASSGPSTDTQYF.

This chain connects TRBV15 to TRBJ2-5, with 9 bases aligning to TRBD2. Germline CDR1 and CDR2: LNHNV and YYDKDF (reference sequence). The V and J ends lost 1 base and 5 bases, in that order; junction bases with no gene match: 2. This CDR3 is built from 14 residues. For the CDR3, the DNA is TGTGCCACCAGCAGAGCGGCGGGGGGGGAGACCCAGTACTTC. Translating it yields CATSRAAGGETQYF. The variable domain in full, with the rest retrieved from reference TRBV15 and TRBJ2-5, is DAMVIQNPRYQVTQFGKPVTLSCSQTLNHNVMYWYQQKSSQAPKLLFHYYDKDFNNEADTPDNFQSRRPNTSFCFLDIRSPGLGDTAMYLCATSRAAGGETQYFGPGTRLLVL.

The chain carries TRBV11-3 and TRBJ2-5, with D perhaps matching TRBD2 (6 bases). This CDR3 region has 12 residues. V was shortened by 5 bases and J by 10 bases, with 14 bases between the two germline ends. Germline CDR1 SGHNT, CDR2 YENEEA. The CDR3 DNA is TGTGCCAGCAGCCGCGGGGTAGGCTACCAGTACTTC. Amino acids: CASSRGVGYQYF.

This chain joins TRBV5-4 and TRBJ2-1, with a possible D match to TRBD2 (5 bases). The V end lost 6 bases, the J end lost 0 bases, and 13 bases lay between the germline ends. This CDR3 has 15 amino acids. Germline V gene lookup returns CDR1 SGHNT and CDR2 YYREEE (reference sequence). Written as DNA, the CDR3 is TGTGCCAGCACCTCCATGGGGAGCTCCTACAATGAGCAGTTCTTC. Translated, it gives CASTSMGSSYNEQFF.

The chain recombines TRBV6-5 with TRBJ2-2; 7 nucleotides line up with TRBD1. Germline V CDR1 and CDR2: MNHEY, SVGAGI. CDR3 length equals 15 residues. Losses at the gene ends were 7 bases for V and 0 bases for J; bases not matched to a gene: 5. For the CDR3, the DNA is TGTGCCAGCACCCTGGGACAGCCGAACACCGGGGAGCTGTTTTTT. Translating gives CASTLGQPNTGELFF.

The chain has TRBV5-6 and TRBJ2-7; tentatively, D is TRBD2 (7 bases). Between the trimmed V and J ends, which lost 2 bases and 6 bases, there was a span of 12 bases. CDR1 is SGHDT, CDR2 YYEEEE, per germline. This CDR3 has 13 residues. CDR3 amino acids: CASSFGGRSEQYF. DNA for the CDR3: TGTGCCAGCAGCTTCGGGGGGCGGAGCGAGCAGTACTTC.

The chain links TRBV11-2 to TRBJ1-4; 10 bases agree with TRBD1. The trim removed 6 bases at V and 4 bases at J, leaving 14 bases unmatched. The germline gives CDR1 SGHAT, CDR2 FQNNGV. This CDR3 contains 18 residues. The CDR3 DNA sequence: TGTGCCAGCAGAATAAGTACAAGGACAGGGGGAATTAATGAAAAACTGTTTTTT. Amino acid sequence: CASRISTRTGGINEKLFF.

The chain carries TRBV27 and TRBJ2-6; 8 bases agree with TRBD1. With 5 bases clipped from V and 12 bases from J, the junction kept 18 bases outside the gene matches. The CDR3 runs 17 residues. Looked up from germline, CDR1 is MNHEY and CDR2 is SMNVEV (reference sequence). The CDR3 sequence: CASSLPMRQGAPGVLTF. The CDR3, as DNA: TGTGCCAGCAGTCTCCCTATGCGGCAGGGGGCGCCTGGCGTCCTGACTTTC.

This chain links TRBV7-9 with TRBJ2-1; no clear D. From germline, CDR1 is SEHNR and CDR2 FQNEAQ (reference sequence). Trimming shortened V by 7 bases and J by 9 bases, and 10 bases separated the two germline ends. This CDR3 has 11 amino acids. The CDR3 nucleotides are TGTGCCAGCATCATTGGGCCTGAGCAGTTCTTC. Its protein product is CASIIGPEQFF.

This clone is a singleton in its sample. V gene TRBV7-6 combines with J gene TRBJ2-2; 14 bases map to TRBD2. Germline trimming cut 3 bases from V and 6 bases from J; bases unmatched to any gene: 9. CDR1 and CDR2 (germline): SGHVS, FNYEAQ. CDR3 size: 18 residues. The CDR3 region is CASSLRLAGGLFSGELFF. CDR3 DNA: TGTGCCAGCAGCTTGCGACTAGCGGGGGGGCTATTTTCCGGGGAGCTGTTTTTT.

CDR3 in DNA: TGTGCCAGCAGCCCAGGGGGTAGGGGACTAGCGGGGGTTTGGACAGATACGCAGTATTTT. Residues: CASSPGGRGLAGVWTDTQYF. The chain is built from TRBV7-8 and TRBJ2-3; 14 bases map to TRBD2. Germline V gene data show CDR1 as SGHVS and CDR2 as FQNEAQ. The CDR3 runs 20 residues. The J segment lost 3 bases and the V segment lost 5 bases, leaving 16 bases of the junction unmatched. The full variable domain, completed using reference TRBV7-8 and TRBJ2-3, is GAGVSQSPRYKVAKRGQDVALRCDPISGHVSLFWYQQALGQGPEFLTYFQNEAQLDKSGLPSDRFFAERPEGSVSTLKIQRTQQEDSAVYLCASSPGGRGLAGVWTDTQYFGPGTRLTVL.

The CDR3 DNA reads TGTGCCATCTCGCCCAAACTCCGGACAGGGACGCCTGGGGTGACTGAAGCTTTCTTT. Its translation: CAISPKLRTGTPGVTEAFF. The chain recombines TRBV10-3 with TRBJ1-1, with 8 bases fitting TRBD1. This CDR3 is built from 19 residues. Germline loops: CDR1 ENHRY, CDR2 SYGVKD. Unmatched junction bases numbered 25, after V lost 8 bases and J lost 5 bases.

The chain links TRBV28 to TRBJ1-2; D is unresolved. The CDR3 is made up of 15 amino acids. Trimming shortened V by 4 bases and J by 2 bases, and 14 bases separated the two germline ends. CDR1 MDHEN and CDR2 SYDVKM come from the germline V gene. CDR3 sequence reads: CASSSRYLLNYGYTF. The CDR3 nucleotides read TGTGCCAGCAGTTCCAGATACCTTCTCAACTATGGCTACACCTTC.

The rearrangement joins TRBV5-1 to TRBJ2-5; 12 bases are shared with TRBD2. Looked up from germline, CDR1 is SGHRS and CDR2 is YFSETQ. V gave up 0 bases and J gave up 4 bases; unmatched junction bases: 7. This CDR3 comprises 17 residues. This CDR3 is CASSLGASGRVGETQYF. The CDR3 DNA reads TGCGCCAGCAGCTTGGGGGCTAGCGGGAGGGTCGGAGAGACCCAGTACTTC.

The chain joins TRBV28 to TRBJ2-7, with D possibly TRBD2 on 5 matching bases. The ends were cut back, 3 bases at V and 2 bases at J, with 11 bases in the middle. This CDR3 is 14 amino acids long. The germline gives CDR1 MDHEN, CDR2 SYDVKM. The CDR3 DNA follows: TGTGCCAGCAGTTTTGGAGGAATGGCCTACGAGCAGTACTTC. Residues: CASSFGGMAYEQYF.

V usage is TRBV7-2 and J usage is TRBJ2-1, with 10 bases fitting TRBD2. The V gene end was trimmed by 1 base and the J gene end by 2 bases; junction bases not matched to a gene: 2. Looked up from germline, CDR1 is SGHTA and CDR2 is FQGNSA. There are 16 residues in the CDR3. In nucleotides, the CDR3 is TGTGCCAGCAGCTTAGGGACTAGCGGCCCCTACAATGAGCAGTTCTTC. Protein sequence: CASSLGTSGPYNEQFF.

J is TRBJ1-5 and V is TRBV6-5, with 7 bases lining up with TRBD1. The CDR3 is 14 amino acids. V lost 7 bases, J lost 9 bases, and 12 bases stayed unmatched. Per germline, CDR1 MNHEY and CDR2 SVGAGI. CDR3 nucleotide sequence: TGTGCCAGCATTGTCGGACAGGACCATCTGCCCCAGCATTTT. This translates into CASIVGQDHLPQHF.

This rearrangement joins TRBV19 to TRBJ2-1; 7 positions agree with TRBD1. V dropped 8 bases and J dropped 4; count of bases not matched to a gene: 8. The CDR3 is 14 residues long. From germline, CDR1 is LNHDA and CDR2 SQIVND (reference sequence). CDR3 nucleotide sequence: TGTGCCAGTGACGAGGGACAGTCTTACAATGAGCAGTTCTTC. Its translation is CASDEGQSYNEQFF.

The chain joins TRBV30 to TRBJ1-6; 9 bases agree with TRBD1. Looked up from germline, CDR1 is GTSNPN and CDR2 is SVGIG (reference sequence). V lost 6 bases to trimming and J lost 3 bases; unmatched junction nucleotides: 6. This CDR3 is 15 amino acids long. CDR3: CACHRGRNYNSPLHF. DNA of the CDR3: TGTGCCTGTCACAGGGGGCGTAACTATAATTCACCCCTCCACTTT.

This clone has just one count. The chain links TRBV3-1 (or the pseudogene TRBV3-2) to TRBJ1-5; 7 positions match TRBD1. The CDR3 is made up of 15 amino acids. Per the germline V gene, CDR1 is LGHDT and CDR2 is YNNKEL (reference sequence). J gave up 1 base and V 1 base, and 1 base lay outside the gene matches. CDR3 protein: CASSQARGSNQPQHF. Written as DNA, the CDR3 is TGTGCCAGCAGCCAAGCCAGGGGGAGCAATCAGCCCCAGCATTTT.

In its sample, this clone was seen many times. This chain uses TRBV3-1 (or the pseudogene TRBV3-2) with TRBJ2-7; D might be TRBD1 (7 bases). This CDR3 comprises 14 residues. Germline lookup yields CDR1 LGHDT and CDR2 YNNKEL (reference sequence). Trimming pared 4 bases from V and 5 bases from J, leaving 15 bases between. In DNA form, the CDR3 reads TGTGCCAGCAGCCTGTCAGGGGGGAGCGACGAGCAGTACTTC. Translated: CASSLSGGSDEQYF.

The chain employs TRBV7-9 and TRBJ2-2; 11 bases line up with TRBD2. The germline CDR1 and CDR2 sequences are SEHNR and FQNEAQ (reference sequence). There are 15 residues in the CDR3. The junction had 4 bases not matched to a gene; V was cut back by 7 bases and J by 3 bases. This CDR3 is CASTTGLADTGELFF. The CDR3 DNA reads TGTGCCAGCACCACGGGACTAGCGGACACCGGGGAGCTGTTTTTT.

The chain is built from TRBV28 and TRBJ2-7; D not certain. Looked up from germline, CDR1 is MDHEN and CDR2 is SYDVKM. The CDR3 sequence is 14 residues long. V was trimmed by 2 bases and J by 0 bases, leaving 8 bases between them. CDR3 residues: CASSLIPGSYEQYF. In nucleotides, the CDR3 is TGTGCCAGCAGTTTAATCCCAGGCTCCTACGAGCAGTACTTC.

This clone was counted between two and nine times. J is TRBJ1-3 and V is TRBV20-1; D remains ambiguous. This CDR3 comprises 15 residues. Germline loops: CDR1 DFQATT, CDR2 SNEGSKA (reference sequence). V dropped 6 bases and J dropped 4 bases, with 19 bases sitting between them. The CDR3 DNA is TGCAGTGCAAGTGAAGAGACTTTTAGGGGAAACACCATATATTTT. It codes for CSASEETFRGNTIYF.